A few counts support the clone carrying this T cell receptor beta chain. Its antigen is still unknown. This sample is drawn from a study of CD8+CD57+ T cells in acquired aplastic anemia. Study-level information: Recorded DNA amounts for sorted CD4+ and CD8+ cells had an average of approximately 3 ug. Study-wide findings and caveats: Found in both controls and patients were approximately 31 CD8+ CDR3 sequences. Significance was not reached for CD8+ Simpson's diversity between patients and controls.

TCR beta VDJ and CDR3 profiles were obtained from a genomic DNA template. TCRdb used MiXCR to reprocess the reads, holding one entry per CDR3 protein. The sample records 310,000 or so distinct CDR3 sequences, roughly 53% being singletons. The patients chosen for sequencing had shown expansion of CD8+CD57+ cells (detected by flow cytometry). The sample consisted of sorted CD4+, CD8+, or CD8+CD57+ T cells (not recorded which) from PBMCs. The sequence came from a human donor with aplastic anemia.

CDR3 residues: CASSSKTGSTYEQYF. CDR3 nucleotides: TGTGCCAGCAGCTCCAAGACAGGCTCTACCTACGAGCAGTACTTC. The chain carries TRBV5-4 and TRBJ2-7, with D possibly matching TRBD1 (6 bases). This CDR3 is 15 amino acids long. The V end was cut by 3 bases, the J end by 2 bases, with 15 bases between. The V gene's germline CDR1 is SGHNT and CDR2 YYREEE (reference sequence).